The rows below give T cell receptor beta chains drawn from one sample of a study of T-cell memory formation after mild COVID-19. Each CDR3 protein gets one entry after TCRdb re-called the 5' RACE reads with MiXCR. The top ten clones hold roughly 21% of a sample with 390,000 or so distinct CDR3 sequences, approximately 15% of them seen once. Sequenced input: PBMCs or a T cell subset sorted from them (not recorded which). The receptors originated from a man aged 18 to 35 who had mild COVID-19 (a few samples of this study predate the infection). Cell type and time point are not known. The CDR3 runs from the conserved cysteine through the conserved F or W. The order of the fields is CDR3 protein, J gene, V gene.

CDR3 protein: CASSPQWRAQQETQYF
J gene: TRBJ2-5
V gene: TRBV5-1

CDR3 protein: CASSLEATEQFF
J gene: TRBJ2-1
V gene: TRBV7-9

CDR3 protein: CASSVGTRGGSQYF
J gene: TRBJ2-5
V gene: TRBV7-2

CDR3 protein: CASSPLAGLAKNIQYF
J gene: TRBJ2-4
V gene: TRBV18

CDR3 protein: CASTPGGANTGELFF
J gene: TRBJ2-2
V gene: TRBV5-1

CDR3 protein: CASSTPGTETQYF
J gene: TRBJ2-5
V gene: TRBV6-5

CDR3 protein: CSAPGQGYEQYF
J gene: TRBJ2-7
V gene: TRBV20-1

CDR3 protein: CASSEGYSRAETQYF
J gene: TRBJ2-5
V gene: TRBV9

CDR3 protein: CATSPRQGWEKLFF
J gene: TRBJ1-4
V gene: TRBV12-3/TRBV12-4

CDR3 protein: CASSSTGAPTYEQYF
J gene: TRBJ2-7
V gene: TRBV12-3/TRBV12-4

CDR3 protein: CASSASDRGSYNEQFF
J gene: TRBJ2-1
V gene: TRBV6-4

CDR3 protein: CASSYDAAYQAFF
J gene: TRBJ1-1
V gene: TRBV6-2/TRBV6-3

CDR3 protein: CASSEGAGGSQPQHF
J gene: TRBJ1-5
V gene: TRBV2

CDR3 protein: CASSLMPLRRGNRNQPQHF
J gene: TRBJ1-5
V gene: TRBV7-3

CDR3 protein: CASSLVQGSYEQYF
J gene: TRBJ2-7
V gene: TRBV7-2

CDR3 protein: CASSPPYYEQYF
J gene: TRBJ2-7
V gene: TRBV12-3/TRBV12-4

CDR3 protein: CASSYLTSTTGSHYGYTF
J gene: TRBJ1-2
V gene: TRBV6-5

CDR3 protein: CSAHAVAGRTDTQYF
J gene: TRBJ2-3
V gene: TRBV20-1

CDR3 protein: CASSYSGESYEQYF
J gene: TRBJ2-7
V gene: TRBV5-1

CDR3 protein: CASRSIAGGPGTDTQYF
J gene: TRBJ2-3
V gene: TRBV27

CDR3 protein: CSVLTQEDSPLHF
J gene: TRBJ1-6
V gene: TRBV29-1

CDR3 protein: CASSSLDGTDTQYF
J gene: TRBJ2-3
V gene: TRBV5-1

CDR3 protein: CASSFGWGSLHGYTF
J gene: TRBJ1-2
V gene: TRBV7-2

CDR3 protein: CASSYRSRASGYTDTQYF
J gene: TRBJ2-3
V gene: TRBV6-2/TRBV6-3

CDR3 protein: CASENRDINTGELFF
J gene: TRBJ2-2
V gene: TRBV4-1

CDR3 protein: CASGRSRAGGRYTF
J gene: TRBJ1-2
V gene: TRBV28

CDR3 protein: CASSLEGRAWDTQYF
J gene: TRBJ2-3
V gene: TRBV5-4

CDR3 protein: CASSFSQEAGYTF
J gene: TRBJ1-2
V gene: TRBV7-9

CDR3 protein: CASSDASGGNEQFF
J gene: TRBJ2-1
V gene: TRBV5-5

CDR3 protein: CASSLVRGSSEKLFF
J gene: TRBJ1-4
V gene: TRBV7-2

CDR3 protein: CASSRDAGGVLF
J gene: TRBJ2-1
V gene: TRBV4-1